The 8 T cell receptor beta chains in this list originate from one sample, sequenced in a study of shared clonotypes between healthy human individuals. Measured with immunoSEQ multiplex PCR; TCRdb has only the in-frame clones, and not every one. Among 470,000 or so clones, more than 75% were seen once, and the ten largest hold 12%. The specimen sequenced was PBMCs. These receptors came from a woman aged 40 to 49 in good health. Some clones in this sample may be carry-over from other donors' samples.

A word on this clone: This sample includes further DNA sequences coding for the same CDR3. The chain has TRBV7-9 and TRBJ2-7, with D maybe TRBD1 (6 bases). Trimming stripped 5 bases from V and 3 bases from J, with 8 bases between. The CDR3 totals 12 residues. Germline-derived CDR1 and CDR2 are SEHNR and FQNEAQ (reference sequence). The chain's CDR3 is CASSLQGYEQYF. As DNA, the CDR3 is TGTGCCAGCAGCCTACAGGGCTACGAGCAGTACTTC. Combining the CDR3 with reference TRBV7-9 and TRBJ2-7 gives the whole variable domain DTGVSQNPRHKITKRGQNVTFRCDPISEHNRLYWYRQTLGQGPEFLTYFQNEAQLEKSRLLSDRFSAERPKGSFSTLEIQRTEQGDSAMYLCASSLQGYEQYFGPGTRLTVT.

This clone was seen a handful of times. The chain links TRBV30 to TRBJ1-1, with D unclear. This CDR3 region has 13 residues. CDR1 is GTSNPN and CDR2 is SVGIG in the germline V gene (reference sequence). Trimming removed 5 bases from V and 0 bases from J, with 10 bases in between. The CDR3, as DNA: TGTGCCTGGGAAAGGAGTTTGAACACTGAAGCTTTCTTT. It encodes CAWERSLNTEAFF.

The chain is built from TRBV4-3 and TRBJ2-3; D ambiguous. V lost 0 bases and J 3 bases, leaving 10 bases between the germline ends. Germline assignment: CDR1 LGHNA and CDR2 YSLEER. CDR3 length: 15 amino acids. The DNA of the CDR3 is TGCGCCAGCAGCCAAGATAAGGTTGTAACAGATACGCAGTATTTT. It translates to CASSQDKVVTDTQYF.

This clone was picked up one time. The chain links TRBV5-1 to TRBJ2-7, with unresolved D. The CDR3 spans 14 residues. The germline CDR1 and CDR2 sequences are SGHRS and YFSETQ. Trimming stripped 4 bases from V and 5 bases from J, with 16 bases between. CDR3 protein: CASSPYGFRNEQYF. As DNA, the CDR3 is TGCGCCAGCAGCCCGTACGGGTTTAGGAACGAGCAGTACTTC.

In its sample, this clone was seen once. The CDR3 sequence is CASSILAGGDEQFF. The CDR3 bases are TGTGCCAGCTCTATACTAGCGGGAGGGGACGAGCAGTTCTTC. The rearrangement links TRBV18 to TRBJ2-1; TRBD2 aligns across 13 bases. This CDR3 region has 14 residues. Germline V gene lookup returns CDR1 KGHSH and CDR2 LQKENI. J gave up 10 bases and V 6 bases, and 6 bases lay outside the gene matches. Using reference TRBV18 and TRBJ2-1 for the parts outside the CDR3, the full variable domain is NAGVMQNPRHLVRRRGQEARLRCSPMKGHSHVYWYRQLPEEGLKFMVYLQKENIIDESGMPKERFSAEFPKEGPSILRIQQVVRGDSAAYFCASSILAGGDEQFFGPGTRLTVL.

The CDR3 sequence is CSVVLLLYEQYF. In DNA form, the CDR3 reads TGCAGCGTTGTTCTCCTTCTGTACGAGCAGTACTTC. The chain couples TRBV29-1 to TRBJ2-7; D is uncertain. V lost 4 bases and J 4 bases, leaving 11 bases between the germline ends. Germline V lookup: CDR1 SQVTM, CDR2 ANQGSEA. This CDR3 has 12 amino acids.

This chain links TRBV5-4 with TRBJ2-1, with 7 bases aligning to TRBD2. CDR1 is SGHNT and CDR2 is YYREEE in the germline V gene (reference sequence). Germline trimming cut 2 bases from V and 12 bases from J; bases unmatched to any gene: 14. The CDR3 loop spans 15 amino acids. The CDR3 loop reads CASSFRVAGVLGQFF. Written as DNA, the CDR3 is TGTGCCAGCAGCTTTCGGGTAGCGGGTGTGCTCGGGCAGTTCTTC.

This chain joins TRBV28 and TRBJ2-7, with TRBD1 identical over 9 bases. The CDR3 loop spans 17 amino acids. CDR1 and CDR2 from the germline V gene are MDHEN and SYDVKM. Trimming cost V 8 bases and J 3 bases; bases outside gene matches: 17. The CDR3 DNA sequence: TGTGCCAGCCTAGGGGGGACAGGGAATCTTCACTTCTACGAGCAGTACTTC. This sequence encodes CASLGGTGNLHFYEQYF.